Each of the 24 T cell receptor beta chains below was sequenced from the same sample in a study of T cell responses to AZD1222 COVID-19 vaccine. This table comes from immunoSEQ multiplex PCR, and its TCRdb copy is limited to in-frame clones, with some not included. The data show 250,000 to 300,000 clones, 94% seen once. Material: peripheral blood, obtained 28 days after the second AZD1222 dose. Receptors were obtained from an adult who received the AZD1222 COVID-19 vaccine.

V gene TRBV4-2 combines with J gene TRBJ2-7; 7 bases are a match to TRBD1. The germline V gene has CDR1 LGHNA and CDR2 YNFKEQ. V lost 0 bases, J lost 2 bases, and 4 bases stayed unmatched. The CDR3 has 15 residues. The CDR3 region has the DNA TGTGCCAGCAGCCAAGATCTAGGGACAGCCTACGAGCAGTACTTC. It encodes CASSQDLGTAYEQYF.

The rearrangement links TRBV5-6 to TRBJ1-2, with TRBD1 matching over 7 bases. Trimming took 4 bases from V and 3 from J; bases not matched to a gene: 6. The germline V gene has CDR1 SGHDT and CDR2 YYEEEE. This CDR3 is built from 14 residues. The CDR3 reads CASSRDSRYYGYTF. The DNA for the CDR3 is TGTGCCAGCAGCCGGGACAGCCGGTACTATGGCTACACCTTC.

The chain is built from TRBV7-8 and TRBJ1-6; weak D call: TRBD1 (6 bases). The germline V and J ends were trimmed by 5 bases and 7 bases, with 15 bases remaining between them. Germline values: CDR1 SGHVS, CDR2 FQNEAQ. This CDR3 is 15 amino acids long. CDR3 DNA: TGTGCCAGCAGCGCCTACAGGGAATGGAATTCACCCCTCCACTTT. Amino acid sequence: CASSAYREWNSPLHF.

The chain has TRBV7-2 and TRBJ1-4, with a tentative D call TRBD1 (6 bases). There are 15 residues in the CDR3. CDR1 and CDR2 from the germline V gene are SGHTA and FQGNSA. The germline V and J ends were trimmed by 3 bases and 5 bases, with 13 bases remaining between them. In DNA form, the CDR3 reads TGTGCCAGCAGCTTGGGGGCAGGCCTCAATGAAAAACTGTTTTTT. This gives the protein CASSLGAGLNEKLFF.

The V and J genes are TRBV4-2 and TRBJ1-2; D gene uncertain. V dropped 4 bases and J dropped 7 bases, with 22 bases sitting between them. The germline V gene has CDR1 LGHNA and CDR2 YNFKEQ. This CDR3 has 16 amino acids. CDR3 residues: CASSPPVSDGISGYTF. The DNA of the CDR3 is TGTGCCAGCAGCCCACCCGTCTCGGATGGAATTAGTGGCTACACCTTC.

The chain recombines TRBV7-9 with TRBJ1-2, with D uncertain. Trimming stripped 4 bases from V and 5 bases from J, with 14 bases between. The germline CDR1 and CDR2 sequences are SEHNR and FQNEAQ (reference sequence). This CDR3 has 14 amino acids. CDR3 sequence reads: CASSSGVGGYGYTF. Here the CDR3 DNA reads TGTGCCAGCAGCTCCGGAGTTGGCGGATATGGCTACACCTTC.

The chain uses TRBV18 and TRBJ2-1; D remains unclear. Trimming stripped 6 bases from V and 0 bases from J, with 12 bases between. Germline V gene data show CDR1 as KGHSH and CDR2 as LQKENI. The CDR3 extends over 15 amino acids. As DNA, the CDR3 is TGTGCCAGCTCTCCGAACTCCTACTCCTACAATGAGCAGTTCTTC. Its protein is CASSPNSYSYNEQFF. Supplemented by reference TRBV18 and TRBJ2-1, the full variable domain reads NAGVMQNPRHLVRRRGQEARLRCSPMKGHSHVYWYRQLPEEGLKFMVYLQKENIIDESGMPKERFSAEFPKEGPSILRIQQVVRGDSAAYFCASSPNSYSYNEQFFGPGTRLTVL.

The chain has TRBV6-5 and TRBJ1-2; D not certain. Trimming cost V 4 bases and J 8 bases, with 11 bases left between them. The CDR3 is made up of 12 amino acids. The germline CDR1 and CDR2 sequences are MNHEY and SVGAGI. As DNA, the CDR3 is TGTGCCAGCAGTTCCGGGCCCTTGGGCTACACCTTC. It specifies CASSSGPLGYTF.

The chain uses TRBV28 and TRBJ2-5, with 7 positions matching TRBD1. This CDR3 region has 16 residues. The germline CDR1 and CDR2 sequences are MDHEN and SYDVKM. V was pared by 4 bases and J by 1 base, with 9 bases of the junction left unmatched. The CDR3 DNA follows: TGTGCCAGCAGTTATCCACAGGGGCCTGGCCAAGAGACCCAGTACTTC. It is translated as CASSYPQGPGQETQYF.

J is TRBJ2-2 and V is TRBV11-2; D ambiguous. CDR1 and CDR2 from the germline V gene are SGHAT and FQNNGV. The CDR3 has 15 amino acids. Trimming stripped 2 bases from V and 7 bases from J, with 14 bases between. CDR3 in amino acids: CASSLRLGSGGELFF. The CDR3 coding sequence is TGTGCCAGCAGCTTACGCCTGGGATCGGGCGGGGAGCTGTTTTTT.

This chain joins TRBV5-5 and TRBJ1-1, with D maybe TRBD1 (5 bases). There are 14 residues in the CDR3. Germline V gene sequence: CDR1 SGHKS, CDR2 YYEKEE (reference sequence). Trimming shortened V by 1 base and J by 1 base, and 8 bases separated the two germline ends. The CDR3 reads CASSLIDRNTEAFF. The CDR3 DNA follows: TGTGCCAGCAGCTTGATCGACAGGAACACTGAAGCTTTCTTT.

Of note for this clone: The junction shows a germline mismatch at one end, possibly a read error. The CDR3 reads CASSEESGASYNEQFF. The CDR3 DNA reads TGTGCCAGCAGCGAAGAGAGCGGGGCCTCTTACAATGAGCAGTTCTTC. The chain recombines TRBV4-2 with TRBJ2-1; 7 bases are a match to TRBD2. In germline, CDR1 is LGHNA, CDR2 YNFKEQ. The CDR3 is made up of 16 amino acids.

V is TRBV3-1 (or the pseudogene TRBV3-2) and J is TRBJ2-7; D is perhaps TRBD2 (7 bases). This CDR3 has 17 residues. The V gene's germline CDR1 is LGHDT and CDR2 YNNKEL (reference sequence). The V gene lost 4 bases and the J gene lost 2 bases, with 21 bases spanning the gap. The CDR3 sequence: CASSPLPPGGNPYEQYF. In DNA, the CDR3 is TGTGCCAGCAGCCCACTTCCGCCGGGGGGCAACCCCTACGAGCAGTACTTC.

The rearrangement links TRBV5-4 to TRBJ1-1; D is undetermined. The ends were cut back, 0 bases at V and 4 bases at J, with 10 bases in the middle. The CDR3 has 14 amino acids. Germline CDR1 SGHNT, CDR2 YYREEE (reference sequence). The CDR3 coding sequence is TGTGCCAGCAGCTTGGGATCGACGGCCACTGAAGCTTTCTTT. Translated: CASSLGSTATEAFF.

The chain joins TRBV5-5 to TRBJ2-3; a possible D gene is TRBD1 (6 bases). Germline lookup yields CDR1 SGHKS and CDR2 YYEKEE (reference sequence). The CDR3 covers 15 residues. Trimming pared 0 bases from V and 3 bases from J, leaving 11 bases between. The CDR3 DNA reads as TGTGCCAGCAGCTTGGCTCCAGGGGTGACAGATACGCAGTATTTT. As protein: CASSLAPGVTDTQYF.

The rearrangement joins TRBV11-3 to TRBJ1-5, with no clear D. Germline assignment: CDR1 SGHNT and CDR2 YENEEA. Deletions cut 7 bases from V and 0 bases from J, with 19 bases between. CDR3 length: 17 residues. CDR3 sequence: CASKLRAANHSNQPQHF. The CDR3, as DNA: TGTGCCAGCAAGCTCCGGGCCGCAAATCATAGCAATCAGCCCCAGCATTTT. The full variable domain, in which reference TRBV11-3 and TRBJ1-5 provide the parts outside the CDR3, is EAGVVQSPRYKIIEKKQPVAFWCNPISGHNTLYWYLQNLGQGPELLIRYENEEAVDDSQLPKDRFSAERLKGVDSTLKIQPAELGDSAVYLCASKLRAANHSNQPQHFGDGTRLSIL.

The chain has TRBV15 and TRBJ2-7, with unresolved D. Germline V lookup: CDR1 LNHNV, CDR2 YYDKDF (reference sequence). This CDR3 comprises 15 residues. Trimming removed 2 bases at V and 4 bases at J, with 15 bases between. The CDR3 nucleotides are TGTGCCACCAGCAGAACCCGGGTTAACCCGTACGAGCAGTACTTC. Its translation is CATSRTRVNPYEQYF.

DNA of the CDR3: TGTGCCAGCAGCTTGGGGCTGAAGGACACCTACACCGGGGAGCTGTTTTTT. Residues: CASSLGLKDTYTGELFF. The chain links TRBV5-4 to TRBJ2-2; TRBD1 might be the D (5 bases). Between the trimmed V and J ends, which lost 0 bases and 3 bases, there was a span of 15 bases. The CDR3 runs to 17 residues. Germline CDR1 reads SGHNT; CDR2 reads YYREEE (reference sequence).

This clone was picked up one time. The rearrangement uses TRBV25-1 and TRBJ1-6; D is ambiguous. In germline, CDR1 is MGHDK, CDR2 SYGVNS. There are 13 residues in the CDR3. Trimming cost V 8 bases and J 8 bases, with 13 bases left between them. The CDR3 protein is CASQQVRYSPLHF. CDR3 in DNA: TGTGCCAGCCAGCAGGTTCGGTATTCACCCCTCCACTTT.

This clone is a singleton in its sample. This CDR3 is CASSPGQTTGELFF. The CDR3 DNA reads TGTGCCAGCTCACCGGGACAGACCACCGGGGAGCTGTTTTTT. V usage is TRBV18 and J usage is TRBJ2-2; 7 nucleotides match TRBD1. Germline V CDR1 and CDR2: KGHSH, LQKENI. V lost 3 bases and J lost 4; bases outside the gene matches: 2. CDR3 length: 14 amino acids.

The CDR3 DNA reads as TGCGCCAGCAGCTTGGGAGGGGGAACCGGGGCCCAGCATTTT. It codes for CASSLGGGTGAQHF. The genes are TRBV5-1 and TRBJ1-5; maybe TRBD1 (6 bases). Germline V gene lookup returns CDR1 SGHRS and CDR2 YFSETQ. Trimming shortened V by 0 bases and J by 11 bases, and 15 bases separated the two germline ends. This CDR3 comprises 14 residues.

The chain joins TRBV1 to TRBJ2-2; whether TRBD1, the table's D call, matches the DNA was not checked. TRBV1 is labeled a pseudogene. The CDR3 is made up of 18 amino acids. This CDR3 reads CTSSQDRGQATNTGELFF. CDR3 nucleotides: TGCACCAGCAGCCAAGATAGGGGACAGGCTACGAACACCGGGGAGCTGTTTTTT.

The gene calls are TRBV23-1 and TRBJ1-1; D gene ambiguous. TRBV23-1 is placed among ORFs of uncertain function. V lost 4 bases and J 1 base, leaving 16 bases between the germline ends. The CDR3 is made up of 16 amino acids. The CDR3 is CASSRGEGRTNTEAFF. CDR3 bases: TGCGCCAGCAGTCGAGGTGAAGGCAGAACGAACACTGAAGCTTTCTTT.

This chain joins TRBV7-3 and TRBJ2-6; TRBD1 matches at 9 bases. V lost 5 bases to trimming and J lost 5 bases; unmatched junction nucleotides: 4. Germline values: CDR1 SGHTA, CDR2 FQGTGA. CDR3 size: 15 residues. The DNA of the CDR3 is TGTGCCAGCAGCCCTACAGGGGGCTGGGCCAACGTCCTGACTTTC. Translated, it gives CASSPTGGWANVLTF.